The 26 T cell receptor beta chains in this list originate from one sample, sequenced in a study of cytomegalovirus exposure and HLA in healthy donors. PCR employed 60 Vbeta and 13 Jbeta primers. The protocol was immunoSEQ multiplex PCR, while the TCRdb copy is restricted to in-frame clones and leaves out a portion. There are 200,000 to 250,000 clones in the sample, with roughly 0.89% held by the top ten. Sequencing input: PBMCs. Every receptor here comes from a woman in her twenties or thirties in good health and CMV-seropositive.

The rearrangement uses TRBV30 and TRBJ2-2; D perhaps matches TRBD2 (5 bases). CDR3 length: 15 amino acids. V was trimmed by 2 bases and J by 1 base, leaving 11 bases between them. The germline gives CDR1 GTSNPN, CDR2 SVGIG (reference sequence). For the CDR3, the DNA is TGTGCCTGGAGTCTCGCTAGCTGGAACACCGGGGAGCTGTTTTTT. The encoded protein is CAWSLASWNTGELFF.

The CDR3 sequence: CASRINPGGTSGNTIYF. CDR3 nucleotides: TGCGCCAGCAGGATCAACCCAGGGGGGACCTCTGGAAACACCATATATTTT. J is TRBJ1-3 and V is TRBV5-1, with 7 bases fitting TRBD1. CDR1 and CDR2 from the germline V gene are SGHRS and YFSETQ. The CDR3 consists of 17 residues. Trimming at V came to 5 bases and at J to 0 bases, leaving 11 bases not matched to a gene.

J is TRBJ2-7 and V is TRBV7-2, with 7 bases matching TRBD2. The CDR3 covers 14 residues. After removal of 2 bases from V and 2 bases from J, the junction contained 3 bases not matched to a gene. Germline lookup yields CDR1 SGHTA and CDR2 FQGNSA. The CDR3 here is CASSLSSGTYEQYF. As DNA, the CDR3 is TGTGCCAGCAGCTTATCTAGCGGTACCTACGAGCAGTACTTC.

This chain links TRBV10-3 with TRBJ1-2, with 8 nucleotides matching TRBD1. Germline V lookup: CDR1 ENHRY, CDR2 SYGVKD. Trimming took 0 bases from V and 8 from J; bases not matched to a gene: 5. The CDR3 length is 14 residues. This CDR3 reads CAISESQGALGYTF. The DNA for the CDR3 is TGTGCCATCAGTGAGTCCCAGGGGGCGCTGGGCTACACCTTC.

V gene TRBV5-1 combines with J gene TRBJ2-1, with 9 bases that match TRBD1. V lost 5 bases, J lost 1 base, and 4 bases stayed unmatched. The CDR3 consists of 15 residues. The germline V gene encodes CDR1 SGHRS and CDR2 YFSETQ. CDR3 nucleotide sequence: TGCGCCAGCAGTCTAGGACAGGGGTCCTACAATGAGCAGTTCTTC. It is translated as CASSLGQGSYNEQFF.

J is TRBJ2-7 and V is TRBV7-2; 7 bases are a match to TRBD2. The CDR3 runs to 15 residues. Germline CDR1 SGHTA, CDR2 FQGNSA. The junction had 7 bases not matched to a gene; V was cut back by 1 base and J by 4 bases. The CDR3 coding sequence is TGTGCCAGCAGCTTAGATGAACTAGCGAAATACGAGCAGTACTTC. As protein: CASSLDELAKYEQYF.

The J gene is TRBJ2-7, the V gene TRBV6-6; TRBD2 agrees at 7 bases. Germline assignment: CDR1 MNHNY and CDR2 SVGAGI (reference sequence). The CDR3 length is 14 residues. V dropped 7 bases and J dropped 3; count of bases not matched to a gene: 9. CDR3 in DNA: TGTGCCAGCACCTACGGGGGGAGTAGCTACGAGCAGTACTTC. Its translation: CASTYGGSSYEQYF.

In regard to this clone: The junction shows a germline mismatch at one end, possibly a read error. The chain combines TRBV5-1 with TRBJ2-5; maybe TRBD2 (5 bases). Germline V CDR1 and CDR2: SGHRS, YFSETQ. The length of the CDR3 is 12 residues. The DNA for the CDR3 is TGCGCCAGCAGTTTGGGAGTTGAGACCCAGTACTTC. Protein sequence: CASSLGVETQYF. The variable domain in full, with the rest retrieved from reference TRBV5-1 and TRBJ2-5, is KAGVTQTPRYLIKTRGQQVTLSCSPISGHRSVSWYQQTPGQGLQFLFEYFSETQRNKGNFPGRFSGRQFSNSRSEMNVSTLELGDSALYLCASSLGVETQYFGPGTRLLVL.

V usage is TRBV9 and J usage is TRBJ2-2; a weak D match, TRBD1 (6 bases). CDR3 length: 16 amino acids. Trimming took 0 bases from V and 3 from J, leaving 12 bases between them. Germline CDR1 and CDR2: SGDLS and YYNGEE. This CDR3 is CASSVVGASHTGELFF. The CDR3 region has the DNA TGTGCCAGCAGCGTAGTGGGGGCCTCCCACACCGGGGAGCTGTTTTTT. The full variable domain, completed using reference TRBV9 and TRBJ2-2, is DSGVTQTPKHLITATGQRVTLRCSPRSGDLSVYWYQQSLDQGLQFLIQYYNGEERAKGNILERFSAQQFPDLHSELNLSSLELGDSALYFCASSVVGASHTGELFFGEGSRLTVL.

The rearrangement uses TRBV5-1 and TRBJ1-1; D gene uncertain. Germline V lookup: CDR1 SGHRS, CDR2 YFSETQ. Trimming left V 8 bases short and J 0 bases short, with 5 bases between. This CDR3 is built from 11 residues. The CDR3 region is CASRMNTEAFF. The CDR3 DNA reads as TGCGCCAGTAGAATGAACACTGAAGCTTTCTTT.

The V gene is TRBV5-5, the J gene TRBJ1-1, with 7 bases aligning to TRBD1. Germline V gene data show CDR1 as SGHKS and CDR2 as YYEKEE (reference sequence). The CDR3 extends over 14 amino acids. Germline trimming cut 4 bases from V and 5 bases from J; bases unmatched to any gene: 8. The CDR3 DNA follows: TGTGCCAGCAGCGCTAACAGGGGTGGGACTGAAGCTTTCTTT. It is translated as CASSANRGGTEAFF. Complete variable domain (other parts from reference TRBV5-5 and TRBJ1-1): DAGVTQSPTHLIKTRGQQVTLRCSPISGHKSVSWYQQVLGQGPQFIFQYYEKEERGRGNFPDRFSARQFPNYSSELNVNALLLGDSALYLCASSANRGGTEAFFGQGTRLTVV.

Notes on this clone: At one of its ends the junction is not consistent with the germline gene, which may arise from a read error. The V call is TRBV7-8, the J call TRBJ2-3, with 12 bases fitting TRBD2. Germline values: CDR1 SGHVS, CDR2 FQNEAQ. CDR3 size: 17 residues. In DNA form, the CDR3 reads TGTGCCAGCAGCCTAGCGGGGGGGAGTTCTAGCACAGATACGCAGTATTTT. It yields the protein CASSLAGGSSSTDTQYF.

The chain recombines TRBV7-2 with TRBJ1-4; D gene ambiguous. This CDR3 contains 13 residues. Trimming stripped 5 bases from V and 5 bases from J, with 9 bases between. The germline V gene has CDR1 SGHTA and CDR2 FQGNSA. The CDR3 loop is CASSRLVNEKLFF. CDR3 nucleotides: TGTGCCAGCAGCCGCCTAGTAAATGAAAAACTGTTTTTT.

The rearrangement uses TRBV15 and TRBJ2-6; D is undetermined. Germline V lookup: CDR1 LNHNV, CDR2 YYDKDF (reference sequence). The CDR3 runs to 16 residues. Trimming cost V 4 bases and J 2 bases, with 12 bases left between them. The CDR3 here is CATSMYVSTGANVLTF. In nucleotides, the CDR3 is TGTGCCACCAGCATGTACGTGTCTACTGGGGCCAACGTCCTGACTTTC.

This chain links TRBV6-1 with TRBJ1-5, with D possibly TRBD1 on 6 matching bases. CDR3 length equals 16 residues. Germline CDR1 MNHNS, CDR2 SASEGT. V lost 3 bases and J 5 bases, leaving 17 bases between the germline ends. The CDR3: CASSERASRGDQPQHF. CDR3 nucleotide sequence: TGTGCCAGCAGTGAGAGGGCTAGCAGGGGTGATCAGCCCCAGCATTTT.

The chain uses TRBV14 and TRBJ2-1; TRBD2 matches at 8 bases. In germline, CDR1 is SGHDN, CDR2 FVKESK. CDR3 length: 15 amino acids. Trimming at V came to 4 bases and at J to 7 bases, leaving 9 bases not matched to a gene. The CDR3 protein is CASSPMWGGGNEQFF. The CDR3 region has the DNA TGTGCCAGCAGCCCAATGTGGGGCGGGGGGAATGAGCAGTTCTTC.

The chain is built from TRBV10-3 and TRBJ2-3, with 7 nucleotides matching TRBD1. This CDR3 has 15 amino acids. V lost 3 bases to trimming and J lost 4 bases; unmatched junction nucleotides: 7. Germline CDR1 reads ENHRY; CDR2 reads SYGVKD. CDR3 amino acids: CAISDSTGPADTQYF. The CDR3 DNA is TGTGCCATCAGTGACTCGACAGGGCCGGCAGATACGCAGTATTTT.

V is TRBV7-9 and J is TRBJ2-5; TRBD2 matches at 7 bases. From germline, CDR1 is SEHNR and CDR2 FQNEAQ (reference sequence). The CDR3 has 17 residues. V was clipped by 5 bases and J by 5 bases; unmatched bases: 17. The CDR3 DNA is TGTGCCAGCAGCCCACACACGGGGCGGGGGACCGCTGAGACCCAGTACTTC. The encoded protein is CASSPHTGRGTAETQYF.

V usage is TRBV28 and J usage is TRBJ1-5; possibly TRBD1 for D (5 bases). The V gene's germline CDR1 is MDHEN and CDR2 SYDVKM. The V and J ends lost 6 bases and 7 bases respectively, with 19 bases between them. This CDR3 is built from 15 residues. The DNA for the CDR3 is TGTGCCAGCAGCCTATCTTTCGGGGGGAACCAGCCCCAGCATTTT. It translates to CASSLSFGGNQPQHF.

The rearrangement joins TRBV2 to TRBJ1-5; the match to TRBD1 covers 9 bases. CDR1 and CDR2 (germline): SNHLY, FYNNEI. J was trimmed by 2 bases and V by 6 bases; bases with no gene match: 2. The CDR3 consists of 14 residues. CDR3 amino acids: CASRDRGGNQPQHF. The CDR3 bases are TGTGCCAGCAGGGACAGGGGCGGCAATCAGCCCCAGCATTTT.

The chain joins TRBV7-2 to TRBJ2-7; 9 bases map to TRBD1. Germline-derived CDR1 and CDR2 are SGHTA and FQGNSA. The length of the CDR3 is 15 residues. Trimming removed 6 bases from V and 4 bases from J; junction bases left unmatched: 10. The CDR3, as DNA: TGTGCCAGCAGTCAGCAAAGGACAGGGGCATACGAGCAGTACTTC. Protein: CASSQQRTGAYEQYF.

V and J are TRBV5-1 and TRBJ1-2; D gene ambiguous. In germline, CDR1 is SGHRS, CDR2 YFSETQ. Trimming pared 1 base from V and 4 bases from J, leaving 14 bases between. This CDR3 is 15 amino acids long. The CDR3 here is CASSLYLGSTYGYTF. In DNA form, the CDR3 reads TGCGCCAGCAGCTTGTATTTAGGGAGTACCTATGGCTACACCTTC.

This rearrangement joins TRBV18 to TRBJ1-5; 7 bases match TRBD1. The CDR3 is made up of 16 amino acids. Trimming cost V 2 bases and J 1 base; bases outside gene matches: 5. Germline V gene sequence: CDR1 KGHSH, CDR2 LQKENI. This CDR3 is CASSPSWTGSNQPQHF. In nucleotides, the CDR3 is TGTGCCAGCTCACCATCCTGGACAGGAAGCAATCAGCCCCAGCATTTT.

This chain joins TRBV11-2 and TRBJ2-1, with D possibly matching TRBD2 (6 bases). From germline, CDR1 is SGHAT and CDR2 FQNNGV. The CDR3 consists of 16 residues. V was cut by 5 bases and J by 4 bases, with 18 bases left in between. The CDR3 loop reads CASSPNRGGLYNEQFF. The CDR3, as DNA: TGTGCCAGCAGCCCGAACCGTGGAGGGCTATACAATGAGCAGTTCTTC.

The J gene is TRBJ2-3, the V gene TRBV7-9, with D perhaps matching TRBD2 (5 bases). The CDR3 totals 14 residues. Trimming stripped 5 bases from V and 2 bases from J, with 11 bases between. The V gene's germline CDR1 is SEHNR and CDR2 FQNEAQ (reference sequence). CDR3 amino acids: CASSLLGFTDTQYF. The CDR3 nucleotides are TGTGCCAGCAGCCTACTAGGGTTCACAGATACGCAGTATTTT.

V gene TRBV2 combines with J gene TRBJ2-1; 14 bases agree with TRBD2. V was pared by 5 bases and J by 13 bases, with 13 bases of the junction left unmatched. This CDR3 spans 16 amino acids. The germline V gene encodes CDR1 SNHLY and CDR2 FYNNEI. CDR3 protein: CASSTLSGLAGALQFF. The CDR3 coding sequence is TGTGCCAGCAGTACCCTTTCGGGACTAGCGGGGGCACTACAGTTCTTC.